What follows are 13 T cell receptor beta chains derived from one specimen sequenced in a study of T cell changes during pregnancy in multiple sclerosis. Profiled with immunoSEQ multiplex PCR; TCRdb holds only in-frame clones, not every one. The sample consists of approximately 41,000 clones, roughly 89% of them appearing once. The specimen was CD4+ T cells from peripheral blood mononuclear cells, collected in the second trimester of pregnancy. These receptors came from a female donor in good health, enrolled as a control in a pregnancy study.

The CDR3 reads CASSPGGTQETQYF. CDR3 DNA: TGTGCCAGCAGCCCCGGGGGGACCCAAGAGACCCAGTACTTC. The chain carries TRBV5-6 and TRBJ2-5, with 7 bases matching TRBD2. V shed 4 bases and J 1 base; nucleotides not matched to a gene: 4. Germline V gives CDR1 SGHDT, CDR2 YYEEEE. This CDR3 comprises 14 residues.

The chain recombines TRBV5-6 with TRBJ1-2; 9 bases line up with TRBD1. Germline loops: CDR1 SGHDT, CDR2 YYEEEE. This CDR3 contains 16 residues. With 6 bases clipped from V and 4 bases from J, the junction kept 13 bases outside the gene matches. CDR3 protein: CASKGTGGASGYGYTF. The CDR3 coding sequence is TGTGCCAGCAAGGGCACAGGGGGCGCGTCAGGCTATGGCTACACCTTC.

The chain carries TRBV7-9 and TRBJ1-4, with D hard to call. CDR1 is SEHNR and CDR2 is FQNEAQ in the germline V gene (reference sequence). The CDR3 runs to 16 residues. The V end was cut by 0 bases, the J end by 7 bases, with 15 bases between. The CDR3 spells CASSLAEAGLGEKLFF. Here the CDR3 DNA reads TGTGCCAGCAGCTTAGCAGAGGCCGGGTTGGGTGAAAAACTGTTTTTT.

This clone occurred once. The rearrangement links TRBV5-6 to TRBJ2-2; 8 nucleotides match TRBD1. Germline CDR1 is SGHDT and CDR2 is YYEEEE. The J segment lost 6 bases and the V segment lost 4 bases, leaving 11 bases of the junction unmatched. The CDR3 covers 16 residues. CDR3 sequence reads: CASSVLSRGLSGELFF. For the CDR3, the DNA is TGTGCCAGCAGCGTATTGAGCAGGGGGCTTTCCGGGGAGCTGTTTTTT.

This clone was seen more than once but under ten times. This chain joins TRBV4-3 and TRBJ2-7; 10 bases are a match to TRBD1. The ends lost 2 bases at V and 3 bases at J; junction bases unmatched: 7. CDR1 LGHNA and CDR2 YSLEER come from the germline V gene. The CDR3 totals 16 residues. The CDR3 coding sequence is TGCGCCAGCAGCCAACATGCCGGGACAGGGGACTACGAGCAGTACTTC. This translates into CASSQHAGTGDYEQYF.

The rearrangement joins TRBV2 to TRBJ1-1, with D perhaps TRBD1 (6 bases). There are 15 residues in the CDR3. The V gene's germline CDR1 is SNHLY and CDR2 FYNNEI. Trimming shortened V by 0 bases and J by 0 bases, and 8 bases separated the two germline ends. This CDR3 reads CASSEARTVNTEAFF. The CDR3 DNA reads TGTGCCAGCAGTGAAGCGCGGACAGTGAACACTGAAGCTTTCTTT.

There are a few counts of this clone. This chain connects TRBV7-3 to TRBJ1-1; no clear D. Trimming stripped 0 bases from V and 4 bases from J, with 9 bases between. The CDR3 spans 14 residues. Germline V gene lookup returns CDR1 SGHTA and CDR2 FQGTGA. The CDR3 spells CASSLTAGVTEAFF. The CDR3 bases are TGTGCCAGCAGCTTAACCGCCGGAGTCACTGAAGCTTTCTTT.

The chain is built from TRBV21-1 and TRBJ1-1. TRBV21-1 is an annotated pseudogene. The length of the CDR3 is 14 residues. The CDR3 DNA reads as TGTGCCAGCAGCTCGCGGAGGGACGACACTGAAGCTTTCTTT. Its translation is CASSSRRDDTEAFF.

This chain uses TRBV28 with TRBJ1-2; 7 nucleotides align to TRBD1. V lost 2 bases to trimming and J lost 5 bases; unmatched junction nucleotides: 11. CDR1 is MDHEN, CDR2 SYDVKM, per germline. The CDR3 length is 16 residues. The CDR3 loop is CASSLGGGALSYGYTF. The DNA for the CDR3 is TGTGCCAGCAGTTTAGGAGGGGGCGCTTTAAGTTATGGCTACACCTTC.

The V call is TRBV11-3, the J call TRBJ1-6; 9 bases fit TRBD1. The CDR3 is 15 amino acids. V gave up 5 bases and J gave up 9 bases; unmatched junction bases: 8. CDR1 and CDR2 from the germline V gene are SGHNT and YENEEA. The CDR3 loop is CASSASGTGISPLHF. DNA of the CDR3: TGTGCCAGCAGCGCCTCCGGGACAGGGATTTCACCCCTCCACTTT. Full variable domain (outside the CDR3, taken from reference TRBV11-3 and TRBJ1-6): EAGVVQSPRYKIIEKKQPVAFWCNPISGHNTLYWYLQNLGQGPELLIRYENEEAVDDSQLPKDRFSAERLKGVDSTLKIQPAELGDSAVYLCASSASGTGISPLHFGNGTRLTVT.

V usage is TRBV27 and J usage is TRBJ2-7; D possibly corresponds to TRBD1 (6 bases). With 2 bases removed from V and 4 bases from J, the gap between germline ends came to 12 bases. From germline, CDR1 is MNHEY and CDR2 SMNVEV (reference sequence). This CDR3 has 14 amino acids. The CDR3 is CASSLDGTRYEQYF. CDR3 DNA: TGTGCCAGCAGTTTAGATGGGACACGGTACGAGCAGTACTTC.

As regards this clone: One junction end does not reproduce the germline sequence, and a read error may be involved. This chain joins TRBV4-3 and TRBJ1-4; D possibly corresponds to TRBD1 (6 bases). Germline loops: CDR1 LGHNA, CDR2 YSLEER. The CDR3 spans 12 residues. CDR3 amino acids: CASSQGGGKLFF. CDR3 nucleotides: TGCGCCAGCAGTCAAGGGGGAGGAAAACTGTTTTTT.

V is TRBV7-2 and J is TRBJ2-7; possible D gene TRBD2, 5 bases. Between the trimmed V and J ends, which lost 4 bases and 2 bases, there was a span of 12 bases. Germline CDR1 SGHTA, CDR2 FQGNSA. The CDR3 contains 14 residues. CDR3 coding DNA: TGTGCCAGCAGCTCCAGATCGGGGACCTACGAGCAGTACTTC. Protein product: CASSSRSGTYEQYF. Looking up the rest from reference TRBV7-2 and TRBJ2-7 gives the full variable domain: GAGVSQSPSNKVTEKGKDVELRCDPISGHTALYWYRQSLGQGLEFLIYFQGNSAPDKSGLPSDRFSAERTGGSVSTLTIQRTQQEDSAVYLCASSSRSGTYEQYFGPGTRLTVT.